This entry lists 21 T cell receptor beta chains sequenced from one sample in a study of vaccination and CD4 T cells after COVID-19. The antigens these receptors bind are not known. Treatment denoted: approximately 11-day PBMC culture with coronavirus spike peptide pools or control peptides (ViraFEST assay). The study sequenced cultured CD4+ T cell DNA using the Oncomine TCR Beta short-read assay. TCRdb re-analysed the PCR reads in MiXCR, keeping a single row per CDR3 protein. The data hold 12,000 or so distinct CDR3 sequences, with 53% observed a single time. The sequenced material came from CD4+ T cells from blood, cultured in vitro. These receptors were taken from a human donor who had recovered from COVID-19.

By proportion, this clonotype is large. The rearrangement uses TRBV12-3 or TRBV12-4 and TRBJ1-5, with 8 positions matching TRBD1. The length of the CDR3 is 15 residues. J gave up 4 bases and V 5 bases, and 7 bases lay outside the gene matches. The DNA for the CDR3 is TGTGCCAGCAGTGCCGGGACAGGCAATAATCAGCCCCAGCATTTT. Amino acids: CASSAGTGNNQPQHF.

The chain links TRBV30 to TRBJ1-1, with D unresolved. The ends were cut back, 1 base at V and 1 base at J, with 4 bases in the middle. CDR1 GTSNPN and CDR2 SVGIG come from the germline V gene (reference sequence). The CDR3 length is 12 residues. The CDR3 DNA follows: TGTGCCTGGAGTGCGGCGAACACTGAAGCTTTCTTT. Its translation is CAWSAANTEAFF. The entire variable domain, with the rest obtained from reference TRBV30 and TRBJ1-1, is as follows: SQTIHQWPATLVQPVGSPLSLECTVEGTSNPNLYWYRQAAGRGLQLLFYSVGIGQISSEVPQNLSASRPQDRQFILSSKKLLLSDSGFYLCAWSAANTEAFFGQGTRLTVV.

This clonotype was counted a few times. J is TRBJ1-1 and V is TRBV6-1; 7 bases fit TRBD1. CDR1 and CDR2 from the germline V gene are MNHNS and SASEGT. This CDR3 spans 14 amino acids. The J segment lost 4 bases and the V segment lost 5 bases, leaving 7 bases of the junction unmatched. The CDR3 nucleotides are TGTGCCAGCAGTACAGACAGGGTGGGCACTGAAGCTTTCTTT. This encodes CASSTDRVGTEAFF.

This clonotype occurred a few times. The gene calls are TRBV11-2 and TRBJ1-6, with no clear D. V lost 4 bases and J lost 6, with 13 bases in between. The CDR3 is 15 residues long. Germline V gives CDR1 SGHAT, CDR2 FQNNGV. CDR3 protein: CASSSIQVVNSPLHF. As DNA, the CDR3 is TGTGCCAGCAGCTCGATCCAGGTGGTTAATTCACCCCTCCACTTT. The whole variable domain, remainder taken from reference TRBV11-2 and TRBJ1-6, is EAGVAQSPRYKIIEKRQSVAFWCNPISGHATLYWYQQILGQGPKLLIQFQNNGVVDDSQLPKDRFSAERLKGVDSTLKIQPAKLEDSAVYLCASSSIQVVNSPLHFGNGTRLTVT.

In DNA, the CDR3 is TGTGCCAGCAGAACACCGGGGCTAGCGAAATATCCCGGGGAGCTGTTTTTT. Amino acids: CASRTPGLAKYPGELFF. This sequence joins TRBV2 and TRBJ2-2, with D perhaps TRBD2 (6 bases). V was clipped by 6 bases and J by 6 bases, with 23 bases between them. CDR3 length: 17 residues. Germline CDR1 SNHLY, CDR2 FYNNEI.

Only a few counts were recorded for this clonotype. V is TRBV2 and J is TRBJ1-5; D unresolved. V was trimmed by 7 bases and J by 0 bases, leaving 7 bases between them. The CDR3 is 13 amino acids. The V gene's germline CDR1 is SNHLY and CDR2 FYNNEI. Here the CDR3 reads CASNINSNQPQHF. CDR3 coding DNA: TGTGCCAGCAATATTAATAGCAATCAGCCCCAGCATTTT.

The chain recombines TRBV10-1 with TRBJ2-2; 7 nucleotides line up with TRBD1. After removal of 4 bases from V and 2 bases from J, the junction contained 7 bases not matched to a gene. CDR1 and CDR2 (germline): WNHNN, SYGVQD (reference sequence). The CDR3 totals 16 residues. The CDR3 protein is CASSGFRDSNTGELFF. CDR3 DNA: TGCGCCAGCAGTGGTTTCAGGGACAGCAACACCGGGGAGCTGTTTTTT.

Only a few counts were recorded for this clonotype. The chain employs TRBV24-1 and TRBJ2-2; 9 nucleotides agree with TRBD2. CDR1 and CDR2 (germline): KGHDR, SFDVKD. V gave up 0 bases and J gave up 6 bases; unmatched junction bases: 4. CDR3 size: 16 residues. CDR3 residues: CATSDLSSGMAGELFF. In DNA form, the CDR3 reads TGTGCCACCAGTGATTTGTCTAGCGGGATGGCCGGGGAGCTGTTTTTT.

CDR3 region: CASSPSIAGGREQYF. The CDR3 DNA follows: TGTGCCAGCAGTCCAAGTATTGCGGGAGGGCGCGAGCAGTACTTC. This sequence joins TRBV6-1 and TRBJ2-7, with 9 bases lining up with TRBD2. J gave up 6 bases and V 5 bases, and 11 bases lay outside the gene matches. The length of the CDR3 is 15 residues. Germline values: CDR1 MNHNS, CDR2 SASEGT.

V gene TRBV7-2 combines with J gene TRBJ2-1, with TRBD2 as a possible D gene (7 bases). The CDR3 spans 14 residues. The germline gives CDR1 SGHTA, CDR2 FQGNSA. V lost 0 bases, J lost 8 bases, and 11 bases lay in between. The CDR3 sequence is CASSLAGGPYEQFF. DNA for the CDR3: TGTGCCAGCAGCTTAGCGGGGGGGCCCTATGAGCAGTTCTTC.

This clonotype turned up a few times. The chain carries TRBV6-2 or TRBV6-3 and TRBJ2-2; D call uncertain. Trimming left V 0 bases short and J 6 bases short, with 2 bases between. This CDR3 comprises 12 residues. Germline V gives CDR1 MNHEY, CDR2 SVGEGT. In DNA, the CDR3 is TGTGCCAGCAGTTACTCCCCCGGGGAGCTGTTTTTT. Amino acid sequence: CASSYSPGELFF.

This clonotype is categorized as medium-sized (0.01 to 0.1%). The chain employs TRBV10-3 and TRBJ2-5; a weak D match, TRBD2 (5 bases). The CDR3 covers 14 residues. The germline V gene encodes CDR1 ENHRY and CDR2 SYGVKD. The germline V and J ends were trimmed by 5 bases and 3 bases, with 13 bases remaining between them. In DNA form, the CDR3 reads TGTGCCATCAGTACGCAAGGAGGAGAAGAGACCCAGTACTTC. It yields the protein CAISTQGGEETQYF.

The chain employs TRBV20-1 and TRBJ2-1, with 9 bases identical to TRBD1. With 0 bases clipped from V and 3 bases from J, the junction kept 6 bases outside the gene matches. CDR1 is DFQATT and CDR2 is SNEGSKA in the germline V gene (reference sequence). The CDR3 length is 16 residues. CDR3 sequence: CSARDSGQGYYNEQFF. CDR3 sequence (DNA): TGCAGTGCTAGAGATTCGGGACAGGGATACTACAATGAGCAGTTCTTC.

The chain carries TRBV6-2 or TRBV6-3 and TRBJ2-1, with 13 bases lining up with TRBD2. The CDR3 sequence is 15 residues long. The V gene's germline CDR1 is MNHEY and CDR2 SVGEGT. Unmatched junction bases numbered 4, after V lost 4 bases and J lost 7 bases. The CDR3 bases are TGTGCCAGCAGTTTACTAGCGGGGGGGCAAAATGAGCAGTTCTTC. Protein: CASSLLAGGQNEQFF.

The chain employs TRBV28 and TRBJ2-5; a weak D match, TRBD1 (6 bases). The CDR3 covers 13 residues. The ends were cut back, 7 bases at V and 3 bases at J, with 12 bases in the middle. Germline V gene sequence: CDR1 MDHEN, CDR2 SYDVKM. For the CDR3, the DNA is TGTGCCAGCACTCTACAGGGAGAAGAGACCCAGTACTTC. This codes for CASTLQGEETQYF.

The V gene is TRBV19, the J gene TRBJ1-5, with D uncertain. Germline-derived CDR1 and CDR2 are LNHDA and SQIVND (reference sequence). The CDR3 contains 15 residues. V was trimmed by 1 base and J by 5 bases, leaving 12 bases between them. The CDR3 sequence is CASSIGQYFYQPQHF. CDR3 bases: TGTGCCAGTAGTATAGGGCAGTACTTCTATCAGCCCCAGCATTTT.

V is TRBV20-1 and J is TRBJ1-3; D not certain. CDR3 length: 15 residues. From germline, CDR1 is DFQATT and CDR2 SNEGSKA (reference sequence). The V end lost 0 bases, the J end lost 4 bases, and 13 bases lay between the germline ends. CDR3 protein: CSARDGSGVGNTIYF. CDR3 in DNA: TGCAGTGCTAGAGACGGTTCCGGGGTCGGAAACACCATATATTTT.

This clonotype was counted a few times. The genes are TRBV19 and TRBJ2-5, with D tentatively TRBD2 (6 bases). The germline V and J ends were trimmed by 0 bases and 5 bases, with 19 bases remaining between them. The V gene's germline CDR1 is LNHDA and CDR2 SQIVND (reference sequence). CDR3 length: 17 amino acids. This CDR3 reads CASSIDGRTTRGETQYF. CDR3 nucleotides: TGTGCCAGTAGTATAGATGGGAGGACTACCCGAGGCGAGACCCAGTACTTC.

This clonotype was found a few times. The V and J genes are TRBV20-1 and TRBJ1-2; 8 bases are shared with TRBD1. The V and J ends lost 6 bases and 3 bases, in that order; junction bases with no gene match: 6. The V gene's germline CDR1 is DFQATT and CDR2 SNEGSKA (reference sequence). There are 13 residues in the CDR3. CDR3: CSAADRAYYGYTF. DNA of the CDR3: TGCAGTGCGGCGGACAGGGCATACTATGGCTACACCTTC.

This clonotype has just one count. The chain employs TRBV4-1 and TRBJ1-1; 11 nucleotides agree with TRBD1. The CDR3 loop spans 15 amino acids. The ends lost 5 bases at V and 6 bases at J; junction bases unmatched: 8. CDR1 is MGHRA, CDR2 YSYEKL, per germline. The CDR3 loop is CASSSRDRGTPEAFF. Written as DNA, the CDR3 is TGCGCCAGCAGCTCAAGGGACAGGGGGACGCCTGAAGCTTTCTTT.

This clonotype was seen a few times. V gene TRBV7-8 combines with J gene TRBJ1-5; D is unresolved. Germline assignment: CDR1 SGHVS and CDR2 FQNEAQ. The germline V and J ends were trimmed by 5 bases and 9 bases, with 14 bases remaining between them. CDR3 length equals 13 residues. CDR3 amino acids: CASSTRTRGPQHF. The CDR3 DNA reads TGTGCCAGCAGCACCAGGACCCGGGGGCCCCAGCATTTT.